This T cell receptor beta chain was sequenced during a study of shared clonotypes between healthy human individuals. Overall study results and limits: Richness estimates generally favored naive over memory subsets.

This clone was seen once. Its antigen is not identified. In the source study's methods: Filtering of immunoSEQ junctional sequences could not match full-length read filtering. The data were produced by immunoSEQ multiplex PCR, yet TCRdb's version contains in-frame clones alone and is incomplete. Clone size and V and J calls were adopted from that table, with D and trimming inferred from the DNA. The sample contains over a million clones, around 78% of which appear only once. This receptor was obtained from a man aged 18 to 29 in good health. Some clones in this sample may be carry-over from other donors' samples. The specimen was memory CD4+ T cells from PBMCs. Subset specified: CD45RA-negative fraction.

The CDR3 DNA follows: TGTGCCAGCATGAAGGAGAATGAAAAACTGTTTTTT. Translation: CASMKENEKLFF. The genes are TRBV2 and TRBJ1-4; D unresolved. V gave up 7 bases and J gave up 5 bases, with 8 bases separating them. Germline loops: CDR1 SNHLY, CDR2 FYNNEI. The CDR3 is made up of 12 amino acids.